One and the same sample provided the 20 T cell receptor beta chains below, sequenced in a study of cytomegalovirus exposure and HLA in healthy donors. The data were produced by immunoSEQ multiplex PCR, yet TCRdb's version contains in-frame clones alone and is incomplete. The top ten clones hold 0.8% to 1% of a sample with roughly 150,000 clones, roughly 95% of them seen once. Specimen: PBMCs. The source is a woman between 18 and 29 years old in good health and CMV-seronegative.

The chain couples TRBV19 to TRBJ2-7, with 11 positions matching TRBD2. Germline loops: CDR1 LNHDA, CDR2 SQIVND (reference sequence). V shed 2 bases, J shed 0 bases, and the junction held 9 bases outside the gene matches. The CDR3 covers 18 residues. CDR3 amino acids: CASSIKQLAGGPSYEQYF. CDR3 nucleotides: TGTGCCAGTAGTATAAAGCAGCTAGCGGGGGGACCCTCCTACGAGCAGTACTTC.

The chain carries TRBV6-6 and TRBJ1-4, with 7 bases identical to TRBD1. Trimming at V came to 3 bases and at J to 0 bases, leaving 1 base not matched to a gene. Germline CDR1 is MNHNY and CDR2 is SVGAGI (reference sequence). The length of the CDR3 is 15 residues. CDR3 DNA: TGTGCCAGCAGTTATCAGGGGGCAACTAATGAAAAACTGTTTTTT. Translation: CASSYQGATNEKLFF.

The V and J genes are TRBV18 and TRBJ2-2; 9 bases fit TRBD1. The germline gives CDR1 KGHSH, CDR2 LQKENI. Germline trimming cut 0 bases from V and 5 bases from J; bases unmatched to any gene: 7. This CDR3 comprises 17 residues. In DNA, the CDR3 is TGTGCCAGCTCACCACCGATAGGGACAGGGTCTACCGGGGAGCTGTTTTTT. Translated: CASSPPIGTGSTGELFF.

The CDR3 DNA reads TGTGCCAGCAGTTTATCGGGATTTCTAGCGGGGGACAATGAGCAGTTCTTC. Translation gives CASSLSGFLAGDNEQFF. The chain joins TRBV27 to TRBJ2-1, with 10 bases aligning to TRBD2. CDR3 size: 17 residues. V was pared by 0 bases and J by 5 bases, with 7 bases of the junction left unmatched. Germline CDR1 is MNHEY and CDR2 is SMNVEV (reference sequence).

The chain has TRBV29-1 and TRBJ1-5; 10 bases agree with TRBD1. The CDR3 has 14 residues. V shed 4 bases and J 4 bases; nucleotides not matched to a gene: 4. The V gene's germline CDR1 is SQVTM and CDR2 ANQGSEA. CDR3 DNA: TGCAGCGTTGCCGGGACAGGGGTAAATCAGCCCCAGCATTTT. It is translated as CSVAGTGVNQPQHF. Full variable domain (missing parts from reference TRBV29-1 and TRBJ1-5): SAVISQKPSRDICQRGTSLTIQCQVDSQVTMMFWYRQQPGQSLTLIATANQGSEATYESGFVIDKFPISRPNLTFSTLTVSNMSPEDSSIYLCSVAGTGVNQPQHFGDGTRLSIL.

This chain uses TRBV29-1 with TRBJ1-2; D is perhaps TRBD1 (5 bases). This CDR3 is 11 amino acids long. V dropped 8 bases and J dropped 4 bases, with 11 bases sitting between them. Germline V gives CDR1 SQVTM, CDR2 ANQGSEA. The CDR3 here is CSTGGLYGYTF. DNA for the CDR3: TGCAGCACGGGGGGACTCTATGGCTACACCTTC.

In DNA, the CDR3 is TGTGCCAGCAGTGACAGGGTGGGCGAGACCCAGTACTTC. Translated: CASSDRVGETQYF. The chain links TRBV25-1 to TRBJ2-5; possible D gene TRBD1, 5 bases. The germline V gene has CDR1 MGHDK and CDR2 SYGVNS. V lost 3 bases and J lost 5, with 10 bases in between. The CDR3 covers 13 residues.

CDR3 protein: CASSMYGGTEAFF. The CDR3 nucleotides read TGTGCCAGTAGTATGTATGGGGGGACTGAAGCTTTCTTT. The chain recombines TRBV19 with TRBJ1-1; TRBD1 might be the D (5 bases). Trimming took 3 bases from V and 5 from J, leaving 10 bases between them. Germline V gene data show CDR1 as LNHDA and CDR2 as SQIVND (reference sequence). The CDR3 covers 13 residues.

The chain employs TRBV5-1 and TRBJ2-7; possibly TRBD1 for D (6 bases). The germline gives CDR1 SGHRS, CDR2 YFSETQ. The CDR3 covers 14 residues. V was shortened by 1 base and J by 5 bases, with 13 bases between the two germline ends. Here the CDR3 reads CASSLLFTGNEQYF. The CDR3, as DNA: TGCGCCAGCAGCTTGTTGTTCACAGGGAACGAGCAGTACTTC. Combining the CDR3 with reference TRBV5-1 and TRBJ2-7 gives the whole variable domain KAGVTQTPRYLIKTRGQQVTLSCSPISGHRSVSWYQQTPGQGLQFLFEYFSETQRNKGNFPGRFSGRQFSNSRSEMNVSTLELGDSALYLCASSLLFTGNEQYFGPGTRLTVT.

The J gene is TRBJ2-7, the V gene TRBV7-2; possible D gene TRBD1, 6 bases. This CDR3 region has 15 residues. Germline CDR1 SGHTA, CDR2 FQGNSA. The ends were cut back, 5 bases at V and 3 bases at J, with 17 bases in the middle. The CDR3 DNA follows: TGTGCCAGCAGCGCCCGGACAGACCTCCTCTACGAGCAGTACTTC. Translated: CASSARTDLLYEQYF.

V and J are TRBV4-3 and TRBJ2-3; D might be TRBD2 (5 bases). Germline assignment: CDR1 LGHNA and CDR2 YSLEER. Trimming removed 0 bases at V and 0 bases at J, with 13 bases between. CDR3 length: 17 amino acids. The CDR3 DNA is TGCGCCAGCAGCCAAGATCCTTTTCCGGGGAGCACAGATACGCAGTATTTT. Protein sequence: CASSQDPFPGSTDTQYF.

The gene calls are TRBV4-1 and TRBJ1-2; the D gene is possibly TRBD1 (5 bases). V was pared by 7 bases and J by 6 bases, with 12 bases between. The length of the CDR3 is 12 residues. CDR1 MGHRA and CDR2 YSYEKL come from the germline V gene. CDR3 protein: CASTPRVNGYTF. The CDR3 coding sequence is TGCGCCAGCACCCCCAGGGTTAATGGCTACACCTTC.

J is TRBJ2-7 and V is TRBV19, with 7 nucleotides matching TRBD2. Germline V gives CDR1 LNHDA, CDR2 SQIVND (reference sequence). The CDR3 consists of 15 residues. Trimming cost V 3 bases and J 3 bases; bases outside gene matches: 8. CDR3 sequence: CASSIRWGGSYEQYF. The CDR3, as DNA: TGTGCCAGTAGTATTCGGTGGGGGGGAAGCTACGAGCAGTACTTC.

The CDR3 spells CAWRGDRVRSPLHF. DNA of the CDR3: TGTGCCTGGAGAGGGGACAGGGTTAGGTCACCCCTCCACTTT. The chain couples TRBV30 to TRBJ1-6, with 9 bases fitting TRBD1. This CDR3 contains 14 residues. Germline loops: CDR1 GTSNPN, CDR2 SVGIG (reference sequence). V gave up 3 bases and J gave up 10 bases; unmatched junction bases: 7.

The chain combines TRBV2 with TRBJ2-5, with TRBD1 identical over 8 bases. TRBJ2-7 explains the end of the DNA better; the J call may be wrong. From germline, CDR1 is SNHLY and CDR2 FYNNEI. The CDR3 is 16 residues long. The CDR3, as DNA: TGTGCCAGCAGTGAAAGGGGCAGGGGGCCTACCTACGAGCAGTACTTC. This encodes CASSERGRGPTYEQYF.

Here the CDR3 reads CASSVRGDRTDTQYF. The CDR3 DNA is TGTGCCAGCAGCGTGCGCGGGGACCGCACAGATACGCAGTATTTT. The genes are TRBV9 and TRBJ2-3; the D gene is possibly TRBD2 (6 bases). CDR1 and CDR2 from the germline V gene are SGDLS and YYNGEE. Trimming removed 2 bases from V and 1 base from J, with 11 bases in between. This CDR3 has 15 amino acids.

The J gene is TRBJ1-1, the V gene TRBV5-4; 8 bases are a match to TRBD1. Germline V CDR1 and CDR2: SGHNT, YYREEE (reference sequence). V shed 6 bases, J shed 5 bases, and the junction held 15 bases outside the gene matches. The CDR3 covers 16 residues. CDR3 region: CASTTGQGRVWTEAFF. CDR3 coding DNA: TGTGCCAGCACCACAGGACAGGGTAGGGTTTGGACTGAAGCTTTCTTT.

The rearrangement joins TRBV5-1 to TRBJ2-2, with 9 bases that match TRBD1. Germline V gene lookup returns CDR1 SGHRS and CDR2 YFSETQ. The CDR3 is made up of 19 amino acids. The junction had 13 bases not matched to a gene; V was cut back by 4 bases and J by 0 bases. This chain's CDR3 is CASSRQTGGPLTNTGELFF. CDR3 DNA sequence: TGCGCCAGCAGCCGGCAAACAGGGGGCCCTTTGACGAACACCGGGGAGCTGTTTTTT.

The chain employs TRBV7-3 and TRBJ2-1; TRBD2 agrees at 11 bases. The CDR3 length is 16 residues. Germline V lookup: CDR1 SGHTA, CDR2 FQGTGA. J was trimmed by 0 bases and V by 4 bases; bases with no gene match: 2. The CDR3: CASSSSGGSSYNEQFF. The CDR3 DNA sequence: TGTGCCAGCAGCTCTAGCGGGGGGAGCTCCTACAATGAGCAGTTCTTC.

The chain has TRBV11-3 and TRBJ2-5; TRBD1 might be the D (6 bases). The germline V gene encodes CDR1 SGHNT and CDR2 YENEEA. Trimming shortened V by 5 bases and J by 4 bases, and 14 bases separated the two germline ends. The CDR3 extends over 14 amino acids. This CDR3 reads CASSRGQTGETQYF. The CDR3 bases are TGTGCCAGCAGCAGAGGACAGACCGGAGAGACCCAGTACTTC.